This TCR beta chain is drawn from a study of blood T cell repertoires in COVID-19. Study context: Whether acute or convalescent, the COVID-19 samples came from the United States, Italy and Spain.

The length of the CDR3 is 16 residues. CDR1 is KGHSH and CDR2 is LQKENI in the germline V gene. V shed 6 bases and J 2 bases; nucleotides not matched to a gene: 8. Generated by immunoSEQ multiplex PCR, the TCRdb table keeps only in-frame clones and is missing some. This table holds around 130,000 clones, more than 80% found once. This clonotype originated in a human donor in a cohort sampled during active COVID-19. Material: peripheral blood. The chain combines TRBV18 with TRBJ1-2; 11 bases align to TRBD1. In DNA, the CDR3 is TGTGCCAGCTCTGCGGACAGGGGGCGGATGAACTATGGCTACACCTTC. Its translation is CASSADRGRMNYGYTF.